This TCR beta chain comes out of a study of patients and donors after allogeneic stem cell transplantation. TCRdb re-called the RT-PCR reads with MiXCR, one entry per CDR3 protein. The sample contains 390,000 or so distinct CDR3 sequences, 16% of which appear only once. The V end lost 2 bases, the J end lost 8 bases, and 24 bases lay between the germline ends. The CDR3 is 18 residues long. Looked up from germline, CDR1 is SGHVS and CDR2 is FQNEAQ. Sequencing used blood, either unsorted or a sorted T cell fraction (not recorded which). The TCR was taken from a human donor who was either an allogeneic HSCT recipient or a stem cell or donor lymphocyte infusion donor (not recorded which). It is not recorded whose cells these are; they may come from a transplant donor. The chain carries TRBV7-8 and TRBJ2-2; unclear D gene. Here the CDR3 DNA reads TGTGCCAGCAGCTTAATTATCAGGCTCTCGGTAGATTTTGGGGAGCTGTTTTTT. It is translated as CASSLIIRLSVDFGELFF. The whole variable domain, remainder taken from reference TRBV7-8 and TRBJ2-2, is GAGVSQSPRYKVAKRGQDVALRCDPISGHVSLFWYQQALGQGPEFLTYFQNEAQLDKSGLPSDRFFAERPEGSVSTLKIQRTQQEDSAVYLCASSLIIRLSVDFGELFFGEGSRLTVL.